This T cell receptor (beta chain) was obtained from a study of cytomegalovirus exposure and HLA in healthy donors. The CDR3 is made up of 15 amino acids. Unmatched junction bases numbered 8, after V lost 6 bases and J lost 8 bases. Germline values: CDR1 ENHRY, CDR2 SYGVKD. This clone appeared a single time. The PCR was carried out with 60 Vbeta primers and 13 Jbeta primers. The table came from immunoSEQ multiplex PCR; TCRdb's copy has only in-frame clones and leaves some out. This table has some 120,000 clones, 60% to 85% appearing once. Donors likely had unrecorded immune exposures despite being nominally healthy when sampled.

The sequence was obtained from a woman aged 40 to 49 in good health and CMV-seropositive. J is TRBJ2-1 and V is TRBV10-3; 12 bases are shared with TRBD2. The sequenced sample consisted of PBMCs. The CDR3 spells CAISDLAGGQDEQFF. DNA for the CDR3: TGTGCCATCAGCGATCTAGCGGGGGGGCAGGATGAGCAGTTCTTC.